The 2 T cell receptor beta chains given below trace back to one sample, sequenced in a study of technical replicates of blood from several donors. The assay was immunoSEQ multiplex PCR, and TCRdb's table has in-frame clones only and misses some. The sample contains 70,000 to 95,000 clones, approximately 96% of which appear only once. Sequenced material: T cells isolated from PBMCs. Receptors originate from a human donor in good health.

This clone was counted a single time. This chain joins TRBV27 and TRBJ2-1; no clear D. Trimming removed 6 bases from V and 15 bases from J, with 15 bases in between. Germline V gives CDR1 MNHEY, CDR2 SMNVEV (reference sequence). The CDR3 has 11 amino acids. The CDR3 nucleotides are TGTGCCAGCAGGACTTTGGATTTCTGGTTCTTC. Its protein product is CASRTLDFWFF.

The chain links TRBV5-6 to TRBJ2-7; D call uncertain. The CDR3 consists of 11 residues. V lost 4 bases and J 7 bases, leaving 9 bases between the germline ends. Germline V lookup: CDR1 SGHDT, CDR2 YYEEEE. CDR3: CASSRNLEQYF. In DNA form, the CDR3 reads TGTGCCAGCAGCCGCAACTTAGAGCAGTACTTC.